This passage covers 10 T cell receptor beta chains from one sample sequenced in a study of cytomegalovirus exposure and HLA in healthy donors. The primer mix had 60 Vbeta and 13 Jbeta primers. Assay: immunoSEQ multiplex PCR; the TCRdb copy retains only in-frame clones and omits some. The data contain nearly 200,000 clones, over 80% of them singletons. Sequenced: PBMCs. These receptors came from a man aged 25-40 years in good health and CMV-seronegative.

The CDR3 region has the DNA TGTGCCAGCAGCTTACAAAGCGGGCCCCAAGAGACCCAGTACTTC. This codes for CASSLQSGPQETQYF. The gene calls are TRBV7-2 and TRBJ2-5; TRBD2 is a possible D gene (6 bases). CDR3 length equals 15 residues. Germline loops: CDR1 SGHTA, CDR2 FQGNSA. Trimming left V 2 bases short and J 1 base short, with 11 bases between.

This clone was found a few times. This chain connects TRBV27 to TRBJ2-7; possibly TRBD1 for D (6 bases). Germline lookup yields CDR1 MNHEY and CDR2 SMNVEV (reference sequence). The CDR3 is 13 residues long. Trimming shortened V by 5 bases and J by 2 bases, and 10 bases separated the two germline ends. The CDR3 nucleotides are TGTGCCAGCAGTCGCACAGGGCCCTACGAGCAGTACTTC. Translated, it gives CASSRTGPYEQYF.

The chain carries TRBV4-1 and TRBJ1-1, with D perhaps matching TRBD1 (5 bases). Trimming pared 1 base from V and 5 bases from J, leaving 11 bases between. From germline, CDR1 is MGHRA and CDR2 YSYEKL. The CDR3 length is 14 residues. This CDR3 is CASSQAGGRTEAFF. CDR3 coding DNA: TGCGCCAGCAGCCAAGCTGGGGGGAGGACTGAAGCTTTCTTT.

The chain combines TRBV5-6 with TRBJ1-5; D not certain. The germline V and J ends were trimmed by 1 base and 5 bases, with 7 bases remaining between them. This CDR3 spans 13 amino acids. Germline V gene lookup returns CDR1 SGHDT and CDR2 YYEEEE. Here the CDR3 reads CASSLSRYQPQHF. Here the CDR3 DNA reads TGTGCCAGCAGCTTGTCCAGGTATCAGCCCCAGCATTTT.

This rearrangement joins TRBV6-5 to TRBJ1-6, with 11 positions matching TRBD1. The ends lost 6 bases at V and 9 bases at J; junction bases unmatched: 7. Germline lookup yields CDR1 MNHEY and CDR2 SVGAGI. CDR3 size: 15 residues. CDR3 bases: TGTGCCAGCAGGCCGGACAGGGGGCGAGGTTCACCCCTCCACTTT. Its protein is CASRPDRGRGSPLHF.

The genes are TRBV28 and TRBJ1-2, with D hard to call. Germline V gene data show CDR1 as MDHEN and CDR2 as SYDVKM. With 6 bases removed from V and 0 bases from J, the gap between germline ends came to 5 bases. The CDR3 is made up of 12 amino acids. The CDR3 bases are TGTGCCAGCAGACAAACTAACTATGGCTACACCTTC. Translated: CASRQTNYGYTF.

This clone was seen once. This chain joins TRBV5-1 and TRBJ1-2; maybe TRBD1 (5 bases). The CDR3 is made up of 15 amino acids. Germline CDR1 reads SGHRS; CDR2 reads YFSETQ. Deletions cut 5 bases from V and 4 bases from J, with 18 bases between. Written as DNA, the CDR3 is TGCGCCAGCAGACCCGACAGTAACTCCGCCTATGGCTACACCTTC. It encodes CASRPDSNSAYGYTF.

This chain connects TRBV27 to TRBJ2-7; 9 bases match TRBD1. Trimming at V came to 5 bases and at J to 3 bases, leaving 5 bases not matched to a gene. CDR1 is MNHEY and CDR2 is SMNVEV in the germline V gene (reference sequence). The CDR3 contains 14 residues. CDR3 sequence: CASSLRGQGYEQYF. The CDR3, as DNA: TGTGCCAGCAGTCTCAGGGGACAGGGCTACGAGCAGTACTTC.

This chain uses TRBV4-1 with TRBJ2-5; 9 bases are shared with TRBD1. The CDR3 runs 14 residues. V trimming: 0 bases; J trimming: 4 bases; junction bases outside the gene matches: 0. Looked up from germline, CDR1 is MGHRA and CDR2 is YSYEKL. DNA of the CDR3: TGCGCCAGCAGCCAAGAGACAGGGGGAGAGACCCAGTACTTC. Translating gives CASSQETGGETQYF.

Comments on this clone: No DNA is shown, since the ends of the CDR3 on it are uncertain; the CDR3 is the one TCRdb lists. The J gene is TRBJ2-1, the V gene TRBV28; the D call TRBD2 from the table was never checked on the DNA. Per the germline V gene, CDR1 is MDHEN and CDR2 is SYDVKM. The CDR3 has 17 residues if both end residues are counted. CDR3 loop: CASSSSGLAGVLHEQFF.